The 30 T cell receptor beta chains below come from one sample, sequenced in a study of early T cells in non-severe SARS-CoV-2 infection. TCRdb independently ran MiXCR on the 5' RACE reads; one entry per CDR3 protein. The repertoire holds approximately 52,000 distinct CDR3 sequences, with approximately 8% as singletons. Sequencing was carried out using whole blood. The source is an adult who was a healthcare worker with PCR-confirmed SARS-CoV-2 infection or an uninfected control (not recorded which).

This sequence joins TRBV5-1 and TRBJ2-3; no clear D. V dropped 0 bases and J dropped 0 bases, with 8 bases sitting between them. Looked up from germline, CDR1 is SGHRS and CDR2 is YFSETQ. This CDR3 has 15 amino acids. CDR3 DNA: TGCGCCAGCAGCTTGGTCGGAGCTAGCACAGATACGCAGTATTTT. Its protein is CASSLVGASTDTQYF. The whole variable domain, filled in from reference TRBV5-1 and TRBJ2-3, reads KAGVTQTPRYLIKTRGQQVTLSCSPISGHRSVSWYQQTPGQGLQFLFEYFSETQRNKGNFPGRFSGRQFSNSRSEMNVSTLELGDSALYLCASSLVGASTDTQYFGPGTRLTVL.

This clonotype was counted ten times or more. J is TRBJ2-3 and V is TRBV27; no firm D call. V lost 5 bases and J lost 2, with 11 bases in between. Germline V gene data show CDR1 as MNHEY and CDR2 as SMNVEV (reference sequence). The CDR3 extends over 14 amino acids. The CDR3 loop reads CASSHRGPTDTQYF. The CDR3 region has the DNA TGTGCCAGCAGTCATCGTGGGCCCACAGATACGCAGTATTTT.

This clonotype has just a few counts. V and J are TRBV7-2 and TRBJ2-2; D call uncertain. V was cut by 6 bases and J by 6 bases, with 17 bases left in between. The CDR3 totals 15 residues. The V gene's germline CDR1 is SGHTA and CDR2 FQGNSA. The CDR3 DNA is TGTGCCAGCAGGGCCTGGGGTCTAGTCGCCGGGGAGCTGTTTTTT. This gives the protein CASRAWGLVAGELFF.

In this sample, this clonotype turned up many times. This chain uses TRBV20-1 with TRBJ1-1, with 10 positions matching TRBD1. The germline gives CDR1 DFQATT, CDR2 SNEGSKA (reference sequence). CDR3 length equals 16 residues. J was trimmed by 4 bases and V by 6 bases; bases with no gene match: 14. The CDR3 region has the DNA TGCAGTGCCAACAGTATCGGGACAGGGGCCGTCACTGAAGCTTTCTTT. This translates into CSANSIGTGAVTEAFF.

This clonotype was seen a few times. The chain couples TRBV3-1 to TRBJ2-1; 13 positions match TRBD2. V lost 2 bases to trimming and J lost 15 bases; unmatched junction nucleotides: 4. Germline V CDR1 and CDR2: LGHDT, YNNKEL (reference sequence). The CDR3 contains 13 residues. The CDR3, as DNA: TGTGCCAGCAGCCAACCGGGACTAGCGGGGCTGTTCTTC. It yields the protein CASSQPGLAGLFF.

The rearrangement joins TRBV7-3 to TRBJ2-3; TRBD2 is a possible D gene (6 bases). Trimming took off 5 bases at V and 5 bases at J, with 14 bases between the two ends. Germline V gene data show CDR1 as SGHTA and CDR2 as FQGTGA. The CDR3 runs 14 residues. The CDR3 coding sequence is TGTGCCAGCAGCCAAAATGGGAGGATAGATACGCAGTATTTT. It specifies CASSQNGRIDTQYF. Filled out from reference TRBV7-3 and TRBJ2-3, the complete variable domain reads GAGVSQTPSNKVTEKGKYVELRCDPISGHTALYWYRQSLGQGPEFLIYFQGTGAADDSGLPNDRFFAVRPEGSVSTLKIQRTERGDSAVYLCASSQNGRIDTQYFGPGTRLTVL.

In its sample, this clonotype was seen many times. The chain links TRBV12-3 or TRBV12-4 to TRBJ2-1, with a tentative D call TRBD2 (6 bases). Trimming left V 1 base short and J 10 bases short, with 8 bases between. This CDR3 is 12 amino acids long. CDR3: CASSLVTSEQFF. The CDR3 region has the DNA TGTGCCAGCAGTTTAGTAACTAGCGAGCAGTTCTTC.

In this sample, this clonotype turned up many times. The rearrangement links TRBV28 to TRBJ2-7; 9 positions match TRBD1. The J segment lost 3 bases and the V segment lost 6 bases, leaving 3 bases of the junction unmatched. The CDR3 has 13 amino acids. In germline, CDR1 is MDHEN, CDR2 SYDVKM. The CDR3 region is CASRPGQGYEQYF. In nucleotides, the CDR3 is TGTGCCAGCAGGCCGGGACAGGGCTACGAGCAGTACTTC.

The sample holds many counts of this clonotype. The chain links TRBV6-4 to TRBJ2-2; D unresolved. The CDR3 extends over 14 amino acids. V gave up 0 bases and J gave up 3 bases, with 5 bases separating them. Germline assignment: CDR1 MRHNA and CDR2 SNTAGT. The chain's CDR3 is CASSDSPDTGELFF. CDR3 DNA sequence: TGTGCCAGCAGTGACTCACCCGACACCGGGGAGCTGTTTTTT.

The V gene is TRBV5-1, the J gene TRBJ2-7; no clear D. Germline values: CDR1 SGHRS, CDR2 YFSETQ. Trimming cost V 3 bases and J 0 bases, with 10 bases left between them. CDR3 length: 14 amino acids. In nucleotides, the CDR3 is TGCGCCAGCAGCTACCGTGAGAGCTCCTACGAGCAGTACTTC. As protein: CASSYRESSYEQYF.

The V and J genes are TRBV21-1 and TRBJ1-3; TRBD1 is the table's D call, not checked against the DNA. TRBV21-1 is labeled a pseudogene. The CDR3 is made up of 16 amino acids. CDR3 sequence (DNA): TGTGCCAGCAGCAAACATACAGGGCGGGGAAGAAACACCATATATTTT. Residues: CASSKHTGRGRNTIYF.

This clonotype appeared a few times. The rearrangement links TRBV18 to TRBJ2-5, with 9 bases lining up with TRBD1. This CDR3 spans 14 amino acids. The V gene end was trimmed by 3 bases and the J gene end by 4 bases; junction bases not matched to a gene: 3. Germline V gives CDR1 KGHSH, CDR2 LQKENI. The CDR3 DNA sequence: TGTGCCAGCTCACCTGGGACAGGGCGAGAGACCCAGTACTTC. This gives the protein CASSPGTGRETQYF.

The CDR3 reads CASSENRQGYYGYTF. For the CDR3, the DNA is TGTGCCAGCAGCGAAAACCGACAGGGCTACTATGGCTACACCTTC. The chain carries TRBV14 and TRBJ1-2; 7 positions agree with TRBD1. There are 15 residues in the CDR3. V gave up 5 bases and J gave up 3 bases; unmatched junction bases: 9. Germline CDR1 SGHDN, CDR2 FVKESK.

The chain is built from TRBV20-1 and TRBJ2-5, with 11 bases that match TRBD2. CDR1 and CDR2 from the germline V gene are DFQATT and SNEGSKA (reference sequence). This CDR3 comprises 15 residues. After removal of 8 bases from V and 5 bases from J, the junction contained 13 bases not matched to a gene. In nucleotides, the CDR3 is TGCAGTTCCACCACAACTAGCGGGAGTGGGGAGACCCAGTACTTC. Translation gives CSSTTTSGSGETQYF.

Only a few counts were recorded for this clonotype. The chain links TRBV3-1 to TRBJ2-5; no clear D. V was clipped by 3 bases and J by 6 bases, with 11 bases between them. This CDR3 has 13 residues. Germline loops: CDR1 LGHDT, CDR2 YNNKEL (reference sequence). CDR3 bases: TGTGCCAGCAGCCAGGCCACTTTTCAGACCCAGTACTTC. Its protein is CASSQATFQTQYF.

In this sample, this clonotype turned up a few times. The CDR3 nucleotides are TGTGCCAGCAGCAGGCCGGGACAGGGGGCAAACGAGCAGTACTTC. The encoded protein is CASSRPGQGANEQYF. The V and J genes are TRBV7-9 and TRBJ2-7; 12 bases fit TRBD1. Germline loops: CDR1 SEHNR, CDR2 FQNEAQ (reference sequence). The CDR3 runs 15 residues. With 5 bases clipped from V and 5 bases from J, the junction kept 7 bases outside the gene matches.

The rearrangement links TRBV10-2 to TRBJ2-7; D is unclear. CDR3 size: 13 residues. The V end was cut by 0 bases, the J end by 5 bases, with 8 bases between. Per germline, CDR1 WSHSY and CDR2 SAAADI. The CDR3 DNA reads TGCGCCAGCAGTGAGTCCCTGGGGAACGAGCAGTACTTC. It translates to CASSESLGNEQYF.

This clonotype occurred many times. V gene TRBV19 combines with J gene TRBJ2-1; perhaps TRBD2 as D (6 bases). The CDR3 extends over 15 amino acids. Germline V gives CDR1 LNHDA, CDR2 SQIVND (reference sequence). V was trimmed by 3 bases and J by 7 bases, leaving 16 bases between them. The CDR3 region has the DNA TGTGCCAGTAGTATCGGGGGAAATTTAGGGAATGAGCAGTTCTTC. Translation gives CASSIGGNLGNEQFF. The full variable domain, completed using reference TRBV19 and TRBJ2-1, is DGGITQSPKYLFRKEGQNVTLSCEQNLNHDAMYWYRQDPGQGLRLIYYSQIVNDFQKGDIAEGYSVSREKKESFPLTVTSAQKNPTAFYLCASSIGGNLGNEQFFGPGTRLTVL.

The chain is built from TRBV5-5 and TRBJ1-1; D unresolved. Trimming cost V 1 base and J 1 base, with 17 bases left between them. This CDR3 is built from 17 residues. The germline V gene encodes CDR1 SGHKS and CDR2 YYEKEE (reference sequence). CDR3 residues: CASSLYNGLGPNTEAFF. DNA of the CDR3: TGTGCCAGCAGCTTGTATAATGGTCTTGGACCGAACACTGAAGCTTTCTTT.

This chain connects TRBV7-2 to TRBJ2-3, with D unresolved. This CDR3 comprises 14 residues. Germline V gene sequence: CDR1 SGHTA, CDR2 FQGNSA. V was shortened by 3 bases and J by 4 bases, with 11 bases between the two germline ends. CDR3 amino acids: CASSFSWMADTQYF. In nucleotides, the CDR3 is TGTGCCAGCAGCTTCAGCTGGATGGCAGATACGCAGTATTTT. Full variable domain (missing parts from reference TRBV7-2 and TRBJ2-3): GAGVSQSPSNKVTEKGKDVELRCDPISGHTALYWYRQSLGQGLEFLIYFQGNSAPDKSGLPSDRFSAERTGGSVSTLTIQRTQQEDSAVYLCASSFSWMADTQYFGPGTRLTVL.

V and J are TRBV6-6 and TRBJ2-7, with D possibly being TRBD1 (5 bases). V was clipped by 7 bases and J by 0 bases, with 13 bases between them. CDR1 is MNHNY, CDR2 SVGAGI, per germline (reference sequence). There are 14 residues in the CDR3. The CDR3 protein is CASNGAITSYEQYF. The CDR3 DNA follows: TGTGCCAGCAATGGGGCCATTACCTCCTACGAGCAGTACTTC.

The chain combines TRBV10-3 with TRBJ2-7; TRBD2 matches at 10 bases. Per the germline V gene, CDR1 is ENHRY and CDR2 is SYGVKD. The trim removed 5 bases at V and 3 bases at J, leaving 13 bases unmatched. The CDR3 has 17 residues. The CDR3 loop is CAISPSPASGSIYEQYF. As DNA, the CDR3 is TGTGCCATCAGTCCCTCACCGGCTAGCGGGAGCATCTACGAGCAGTACTTC.

This clonotype appeared many times. The V and J genes are TRBV3-1 and TRBJ2-7, with a weak D call TRBD2 (6 bases). Germline V lookup: CDR1 LGHDT, CDR2 YNNKEL (reference sequence). Trimming pared 4 bases from V and 7 bases from J, leaving 20 bases between. The CDR3 is 15 residues long. The CDR3 coding sequence is TGTGCCAGCAGCCTTTTGGGGGACTCTTCAGCGGAGCAGTACTTC. Translating it yields CASSLLGDSSAEQYF.

V and J are TRBV27 and TRBJ2-2; perhaps TRBD2 as D (7 bases). Trimming shortened V by 4 bases and J by 4 bases, and 13 bases separated the two germline ends. The CDR3 totals 15 residues. Germline lookup yields CDR1 MNHEY and CDR2 SMNVEV (reference sequence). The CDR3 coding sequence is TGTGCCAGCAGTTCTGGGGGGGCCGGCACCGGGGAGCTGTTTTTT. Its protein is CASSSGGAGTGELFF.

The rearrangement uses TRBV20-1 and TRBJ2-1, with D possibly TRBD2 on 6 matching bases. The CDR3 is made up of 12 amino acids. V was pared by 5 bases and J by 5 bases, with 10 bases between. CDR1 is DFQATT and CDR2 is SNEGSKA in the germline V gene (reference sequence). The CDR3 region is CSAAGLNNEQFF. The CDR3 coding sequence is TGCAGTGCTGCCGGACTAAACAATGAGCAGTTCTTC.

The chain joins TRBV7-8 to TRBJ2-5; unclear D gene. The CDR3 has 13 amino acids. Germline CDR1 is SGHVS and CDR2 is FQNEAQ. The V end lost 1 base, the J end lost 1 base, and 4 bases lay between the germline ends. DNA of the CDR3: TGTGCCAGCAGCTTAGATCGCCAAGAGACCCAGTACTTC. It codes for CASSLDRQETQYF.

This clonotype was detected many times. The V gene is TRBV12-5, the J gene TRBJ2-1, with D possibly TRBD1 on 6 matching bases. This CDR3 is built from 16 residues. Germline lookup yields CDR1 LGHNT and CDR2 FRNRAP. V lost 3 bases, J lost 9 bases, and 21 bases lay in between. The CDR3 loop reads CASGFGTPDVRSEQFF. CDR3 nucleotides: TGTGCTAGTGGTTTCGGGACACCCGATGTCCGTAGTGAGCAGTTCTTC.

The rearrangement joins TRBV3-1 to TRBJ1-6, with D uncertain. This CDR3 is 13 amino acids long. Germline CDR1 reads LGHDT; CDR2 reads YNNKEL (reference sequence). Trimming cost V 4 bases and J 5 bases, with 6 bases left between them. Written as DNA, the CDR3 is TGTGCCAGCAGCCGAACAAATAATTCACCCCTCCACTTT. It codes for CASSRTNNSPLHF.

V usage is TRBV29-1 and J usage is TRBJ2-1; a weak D match, TRBD2 (5 bases). The CDR3 is 13 amino acids. The germline CDR1 and CDR2 sequences are SQVTM and ANQGSEA. Trimming took off 7 bases at V and 7 bases at J, with 17 bases between the two ends. CDR3: CSEGGRARNEQFF. The CDR3 coding sequence is TGCAGCGAAGGAGGTCGGGCCCGGAATGAGCAGTTCTTC.

This clonotype was observed at least ten times. The chain employs TRBV20-1 and TRBJ1-1, with 7 bases matching TRBD1. Germline CDR1 is DFQATT and CDR2 is SNEGSKA (reference sequence). Trimming removed 6 bases from V and 11 bases from J; junction bases left unmatched: 9. This CDR3 is 11 amino acids long. The CDR3 loop is CSASRGLRAFF. In DNA, the CDR3 is TGCAGTGCCTCCAGGGGGTTAAGGGCTTTCTTT.